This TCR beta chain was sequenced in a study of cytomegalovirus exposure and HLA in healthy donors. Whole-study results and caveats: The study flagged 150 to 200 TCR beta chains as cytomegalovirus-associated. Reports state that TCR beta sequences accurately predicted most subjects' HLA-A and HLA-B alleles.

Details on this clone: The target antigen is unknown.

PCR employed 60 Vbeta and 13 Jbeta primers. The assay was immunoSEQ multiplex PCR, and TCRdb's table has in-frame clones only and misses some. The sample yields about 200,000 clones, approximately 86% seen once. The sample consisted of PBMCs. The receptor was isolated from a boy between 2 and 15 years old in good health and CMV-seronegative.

This CDR3 reads CASSLVGPLNTEAFF. The CDR3, as DNA: TGTGCCAGCAGCTTAGTGGGGCCACTTAACACTGAAGCTTTCTTT. The chain uses TRBV7-6 and TRBJ1-1; perhaps TRBD1 as D (5 bases). V lost 1 base and J lost 2, with 11 bases in between. This CDR3 has 15 amino acids. Germline V gene sequence: CDR1 SGHVS, CDR2 FNYEAQ.